The 23 T cell receptor beta chains below were found in one sample sequenced in a study of T cell changes during pregnancy in multiple sclerosis. Generated by immunoSEQ multiplex PCR, the TCRdb table keeps only in-frame clones and is missing some. The repertoire holds some 120,000 clones, with about 93% as singletons. The input for sequencing was peripheral blood, taken in the third trimester of pregnancy. Receptors were obtained from a female donor with multiple sclerosis, enrolled in a pregnancy study.

This chain links TRBV28 with TRBJ2-7; D gene uncertain. This CDR3 is built from 13 residues. Deletions cut 4 bases from V and 6 bases from J, with 13 bases between. Germline loops: CDR1 MDHEN, CDR2 SYDVKM. DNA of the CDR3: TGTGCCAGCAGTTCCCGACAATCCCTCGAGCAGTACTTC. Translated, it gives CASSSRQSLEQYF.

The V gene is TRBV28, the J gene TRBJ2-7; 8 bases align to TRBD2. The CDR3 is made up of 14 amino acids. V lost 5 bases and J lost 3; bases outside the gene matches: 6. Germline CDR1 and CDR2: MDHEN and SYDVKM. The CDR3 region has the DNA TGTGCCAGCAGTGGGGCGGGAGGACGCTACGAGCAGTACTTC. Protein sequence: CASSGAGGRYEQYF.

The V gene is TRBV30, the J gene TRBJ1-3; no firm D call. The CDR3 has 11 residues. CDR1 and CDR2 (germline): GTSNPN, SVGIG (reference sequence). Trimming took 1 base from V and 4 from J, leaving 2 bases between them. CDR3 nucleotides: TGTGCCTGGAGTGCAGGAAACACCATATATTTT. The encoded protein is CAWSAGNTIYF.

The chain couples TRBV27 to TRBJ2-5; 12 nucleotides agree with TRBD1. V trimming: 6 bases; J trimming: 5 bases; junction bases outside the gene matches: 10. This CDR3 spans 16 amino acids. Germline V gives CDR1 MNHEY, CDR2 SMNVEV (reference sequence). The CDR3 protein is CASRKRDRGPVETQYF. CDR3 in DNA: TGTGCCAGCAGGAAACGGGACAGGGGGCCGGTGGAGACCCAGTACTTC.

The V and J genes are TRBV7-6 and TRBJ2-2; D is possibly TRBD2 (6 bases). CDR1 and CDR2 from the germline V gene are SGHVS and FNYEAQ. The V and J ends lost 3 bases and 1 base respectively, with 9 bases between them. The CDR3 spans 15 residues. Written as DNA, the CDR3 is TGTGCCAGCAGCTTCGGAGCGGGGAACACCGGGGAGCTGTTTTTT. Amino acid sequence: CASSFGAGNTGELFF.

The chain is built from TRBV5-1 and TRBJ1-4, with 8 bases that match TRBD1. The CDR3 runs to 13 residues. With V trimmed by 3 bases and J by 7 bases, 2 bases remained unmatched. The germline V gene has CDR1 SGHRS and CDR2 YFSETQ. As DNA, the CDR3 is TGCGCCAGCAGCTCGACAGGGGTTGAAAAACTGTTTTTT. Translating gives CASSSTGVEKLFF.

The V and J genes are TRBV9 and TRBJ2-1; 7 bases match TRBD1. The CDR3 has 16 residues. Per the germline V gene, CDR1 is SGDLS and CDR2 is YYNGEE. The J segment lost 0 bases and the V segment lost 0 bases, leaving 3 bases of the junction unmatched. The CDR3 sequence is CASSVEGDSSYNEQFF. The CDR3 DNA follows: TGTGCCAGCAGCGTAGAGGGGGACAGCTCCTACAATGAGCAGTTCTTC.

The rearrangement links TRBV6-5 to TRBJ2-2; 7 bases are a match to TRBD2. This CDR3 spans 15 amino acids. Per germline, CDR1 MNHEY and CDR2 SVGAGI. V was pared by 4 bases and J by 3 bases, with 5 bases of the junction left unmatched. CDR3 DNA: TGTGCCAGCAGTTCCTACCGGGGGGACACCGGGGAGCTGTTTTTT. It codes for CASSSYRGDTGELFF.

The chain joins TRBV5-1 to TRBJ2-3; 13 positions match TRBD2. Germline loops: CDR1 SGHRS, CDR2 YFSETQ. The V gene end was trimmed by 6 bases and the J gene end by 3 bases; junction bases not matched to a gene: 7. The CDR3 runs 16 residues. CDR3 region: CASTLGLAGETDTQYF. CDR3 DNA sequence: TGCGCCAGCACCCTCGGACTAGCGGGAGAGACAGATACGCAGTATTTT.

There are a few counts of this clone. The V call is TRBV5-1, the J call TRBJ2-1; D not certain. The CDR3 consists of 11 residues. CDR1 and CDR2 from the germline V gene are SGHRS and YFSETQ. V lost 4 bases to trimming and J lost 10 bases, with 9 bases between them. DNA for the CDR3: TGCGCCAGCAGCGACTTAGACGAGCAGTTCTTC. It yields the protein CASSDLDEQFF.

The V call is TRBV5-4, the J call TRBJ1-1, with 9 nucleotides matching TRBD1. Germline values: CDR1 SGHNT, CDR2 YYREEE (reference sequence). J was trimmed by 1 base and V by 6 bases; bases with no gene match: 4. The CDR3 spans 14 residues. CDR3 sequence reads: CASTAGQGNTEAFF. DNA for the CDR3: TGTGCCAGCACCGCGGGACAGGGGAACACTGAAGCTTTCTTT.

The V and J genes are TRBV18 and TRBJ2-3, with D unclear. The CDR3 sequence is 14 residues long. Germline V gene lookup returns CDR1 KGHSH and CDR2 LQKENI. V was clipped by 8 bases and J by 0 bases, with 12 bases between them. The CDR3 DNA reads TGTGCCAGCGCGGAGCAGATTAGCACAGATACGCAGTATTTT. Encoded protein: CASAEQISTDTQYF.

This sequence joins TRBV19 and TRBJ1-5; D is undetermined. The germline CDR1 and CDR2 sequences are LNHDA and SQIVND (reference sequence). This CDR3 comprises 17 residues. Trimming removed 1 base from V and 0 bases from J, with 13 bases in between. The CDR3 DNA reads as TGTGCCAGTAGTATAGGTAATGGAGCTTATAGCAATCAGCCCCAGCATTTT. Translating it yields CASSIGNGAYSNQPQHF. The complete variable domain, with remaining parts taken from reference TRBV19 and TRBJ1-5, reads DGGITQSPKYLFRKEGQNVTLSCEQNLNHDAMYWYRQDPGQGLRLIYYSQIVNDFQKGDIAEGYSVSREKKESFPLTVTSAQKNPTAFYLCASSIGNGAYSNQPQHFGDGTRLSIL.

J is TRBJ1-4 and V is TRBV5-1, with 10 bases lining up with TRBD1. V dropped 4 bases and J dropped 9; count of bases not matched to a gene: 9. CDR1 SGHRS and CDR2 YFSETQ come from the germline V gene. This CDR3 is built from 15 residues. The CDR3 protein is CASSPGGTGEKKLFF. In nucleotides, the CDR3 is TGCGCCAGCAGCCCTGGGGGGACAGGGGAAAAAAAACTGTTTTTT.

V gene TRBV5-6 combines with J gene TRBJ1-1, with 7 bases lining up with TRBD1. The V segment lost 3 bases and the J segment 4 bases; nucleotides outside the gene matches: 15. CDR1 and CDR2 (germline): SGHDT, YYEEEE. This CDR3 region has 17 residues. In DNA, the CDR3 is TGTGCCAGCAGCTCTGACAGGGAGTGGTTTCGGGGCACTGAAGCTTTCTTT. Its translation is CASSSDREWFRGTEAFF.

V gene TRBV5-1 combines with J gene TRBJ1-3; possible D gene TRBD1, 6 bases. This CDR3 is built from 15 residues. V was cut by 0 bases and J by 8 bases, with 15 bases left in between. Per the germline V gene, CDR1 is SGHRS and CDR2 is YFSETQ. The CDR3 bases are TGCGCCAGCAGCTTGGTACAGGGAAATCTGCACACCATATATTTT. It yields the protein CASSLVQGNLHTIYF.

The chain couples TRBV5-4 to TRBJ1-6; D gene unclear. Germline V lookup: CDR1 SGHNT, CDR2 YYREEE (reference sequence). CDR3 length equals 15 residues. The V end was cut by 5 bases, the J end by 5 bases, with 14 bases between. The chain's CDR3 is CASSEVSGNNSPLHF. DNA for the CDR3: TGTGCCAGCAGTGAGGTGTCGGGGAATAATTCACCCCTCCACTTT.

The chain couples TRBV10-2 to TRBJ2-1; D perhaps matches TRBD2 (5 bases). The V end lost 0 bases, the J end lost 6 bases, and 9 bases lay between the germline ends. The V gene's germline CDR1 is WSHSY and CDR2 SAAADI. The CDR3 covers 14 residues. CDR3 DNA sequence: TGCGCCAGCAGTGAGTCGGCTAGCTTCAATGAGCAGTTCTTC. Protein sequence: CASSESASFNEQFF.

The chain employs TRBV29-1 and TRBJ2-3, with a tentative D call TRBD2 (6 bases). The CDR3 is 13 amino acids. With 0 bases removed from V and 8 bases from J, the gap between germline ends came to 12 bases. CDR1 and CDR2 (germline): SQVTM, ANQGSEA. DNA for the CDR3: TGCAGCGTTGAAGATAACGGGGGTGGTACGCAGTATTTT. It specifies CSVEDNGGGTQYF.

The rearrangement joins TRBV19 to TRBJ2-1; possible D gene TRBD2, 6 bases. Trimming removed 7 bases at V and 0 bases at J, with 13 bases between. The CDR3 is 15 amino acids. Germline CDR1 is LNHDA and CDR2 is SQIVND (reference sequence). Here the CDR3 reads CASTGALSSYNEQFF. The CDR3 DNA follows: TGTGCCAGTACGGGAGCCTTGAGCTCCTACAATGAGCAGTTCTTC.

This clone was found once. The CDR3 bases are TGTGCCAGTAGTATAGGTCTCGCCGACAGGGCCCATGAGCAGTTCTTC. This encodes CASSIGLADRAHEQFF. The chain couples TRBV19 to TRBJ2-1; 7 bases map to TRBD1. Trimming removed 1 base from V and 8 bases from J; junction bases left unmatched: 11. Germline V CDR1 and CDR2: LNHDA, SQIVND (reference sequence). The CDR3 totals 16 residues.

The CDR3 here is CASSPMGGPTNYGYTF. The CDR3 DNA reads as TGTGCCAGCAGCCCTATGGGGGGACCTACAAACTATGGCTACACCTTC. The chain links TRBV7-3 to TRBJ1-2, with D possibly matching TRBD1 (5 bases). Germline V gene lookup returns CDR1 SGHTA and CDR2 FQGTGA. Trimming took 5 bases from V and 2 from J, leaving 18 bases between them. The CDR3 is 16 residues long.

Concerning this clone itself: The junction differs from germline at one of its ends, possibly a read error. For the CDR3, the DNA is TGTGCCAGCAGCTTATCAGGACTAGCGGGAGCCCCGAGGGGCGAGCAGTACTTC. Its protein product is CASSLSGLAGAPRGEQYF. The chain uses TRBV28 and TRBJ2-7; 13 bases line up with TRBD2. The CDR3 covers 18 residues. Germline lookup yields CDR1 MDHEN and CDR2 SYDVKM.